This T cell receptor beta chain was observed in a study of beta chain features in type 1 diabetes (dated by TCRdb to 2016 to 2019). Study-wide context: Mean age, gender distribution, total cell number and subset yield did not differ between patients and healthy donors. In the study, TCRB repertoires of sorted circulating CD4+ T cell subsets from recently diagnosed type 1 diabetes patients were compared with those of matched healthy donors. A total of roughly 100 million sorted cells were examined across all samples, and the number of cells per subset was strongly correlated with RNA yield. Whereas all 28 donors provided naive and central memory subsets, regulatory and stem cell-like memory subsets were isolated from just 8 patients and roughly eight healthy donors.

CDR1 and CDR2 are drawn from the germline V gene: SGHRS, YFSETQ. Measured from the cysteine to the phenylalanine, the CDR3 is 14 residues long. The retained sequence is limited to the CDR3, 42 bases, with the frame set at the first base. The junction shows trimming of 1 base on V and 2 bases on J, and the gene matches do not reach 3 bases of it. Each donor gave one peripheral blood draw, averaging about 100 mL, which was collected into heparinised tubes. Naive, central memory, regulatory and stem cell-like memory CD4+ T cells were sorted on a BD FACSAria II using a panel including CD45RO, CCR7, CD25, CD127, CD95 and CD27. A purity above 98% was achieved for all sorted populations. PBMCs were isolated immediately by Lymphoprep density gradient centrifugation and stained directly without culture. To minimize batch effects, samples were stained and sorted in pairs, one healthy donor with one patient per experiment.

All of the isolated RNA was reverse transcribed with the High Capacity cDNA Reverse Transcription Kit, so expressed TCRB transcripts were sequenced. Naive, central memory and regulatory T cell samples underwent deep immunoSEQ sequencing, averaging roughly 3.5 million total reads per sample. After sorted cells were lysed in RLT buffer, RNA was extracted with DNase-treated RNeasy Micro or Mini kits, with the choice depending on cell number. Each cell subset was processed on its own to prevent cross-contamination, while patient and healthy donor samples were processed together. Using the immunoSEQ multiplex PCR, TCRB sequences were amplified from cDNA into 87-bp fragments spanning the CDR3 region. Sequencing of the amplicons was done on the Illumina HiSeq platform. Per the original workflow: Synthetic template baselines were used to correct PCR bias computationally, reads within Hamming distance 2 were collapsed together, and singletons that could not be merged were discarded. Reads were aligned to IMGT to assign V, D and J genes, CDR3 length, and insertions or deletions at six rearrangement sites. Within each subset, clonotype counts were normalized to sorted cell number, after which true diversity and Gini coefficients were computed with the tcR R package. The overlap coefficient, calculated on TCRB nucleotide sequences, was used to quantify repertoire sharing. In its TCRdb copy, this immuneACCESS table keeps in-frame sequences only and misses some clones. Where compared with another copy, unresolved V genes explain less than half of these, and the others have no known cause. The V and J calls and clone size were taken over from that table, and D and trimming were inferred from the DNA. This sample is represented by about 150,000 clones; 40% to 60% of them were singletons. The ten most abundant clones make up roughly 0.43% of the sample.

Beyond this particular receptor, the publication reports: A moderate but significant shortening of TCRB CDR3 length was observed in type 1 diabetes patients in all four CD4+ subsets. Shorter templates might be favored by PCR, yet because patient and control samples were amplified and corrected together, any such skew would affect both groups equally. Naive, central memory and regulatory TCRB repertoires appeared more similar among patients than among healthy donors. Sequencing cDNA rather than genomic DNA could over-represent highly expressing activated cells, although activation and CD3 levels did not differ between groups. Patients with type 1 diabetes made fewer insertions and deleted more nucleotides at VDJ recombination sites, implying thymic rearrangement abnormalities. Because the HLA sub-analyses included only small numbers of individuals, any influence of HLA type on TCRB rearrangement was left unresolved.

This clone has a handful of counts. Its antigen target is currently unknown. No much larger clone exists at a distance of one base, and base qualities are not known. The rearrangement combines TRBV5-1 with TRBJ2-7; 7 bases in between match TRBD2. The receptor was derived from a man younger than 35 in good health. What was sequenced was Tregs from blood. In light of the paper, this sample's cell subset or site label describes: regulatory CD4+ T cells. The CDR3 protein is CASSLSGGTYEQYF. The sequence in DNA is TGCGCCAGCAGCTTGTCGGGGGGTACCTACGAGCAGTACTTC.